Presented here are 19 T cell receptor beta chains from one specimen sequenced in a study of chemoradiotherapy in HPV16-positive cancers. TCRdb's table, derived via immunoSEQ multiplex PCR, lists solely in-frame clones and lacks some. The sample contains 11,000 or so clones, 76% of which appear only once. The sample was gathered from a patient who underwent chemoradiotherapy. The receptors were sampled from a human donor with HPV-associated anogenital cancer.

The chain employs TRBV28 and TRBJ2-3; D is ambiguous. The germline V gene encodes CDR1 MDHEN and CDR2 SYDVKM. This CDR3 has 14 residues. The germline V and J ends were trimmed by 5 bases and 6 bases, with 15 bases remaining between them. CDR3 DNA sequence: TGTGCCAGCAGTCCTCCCAGGTTAAGGGATACGCAGTATTTT. It is translated as CASSPPRLRDTQYF.

V and J are TRBV7-2 and TRBJ2-4; a possible D gene is TRBD2 (7 bases). Trimming stripped 5 bases from V and 5 bases from J, with 16 bases between. Per the germline V gene, CDR1 is SGHTA and CDR2 is FQGNSA. The CDR3 totals 15 residues. CDR3: CASSLRGGGQNIQYF. CDR3 nucleotide sequence: TGTGCCAGCAGCCTTAGAGGGGGGGGGCAAAACATTCAGTACTTC.

The rearrangement links TRBV5-1 to TRBJ1-3, with D unresolved. Between the trimmed V and J ends, which lost 1 base and 0 bases, there was a span of 5 bases. Germline assignment: CDR1 SGHRS and CDR2 YFSETQ. The CDR3 length is 14 residues. CDR3 sequence: CASSLIGSGNTIYF. CDR3 DNA sequence: TGCGCCAGCAGCTTGATCGGCTCTGGAAACACCATATATTTT.

The V and J genes are TRBV5-8 and TRBJ1-2; tentatively, D is TRBD1 (6 bases). The CDR3 totals 17 residues. CDR1 SGHTS and CDR2 YDEGEE come from the germline V gene. The V and J ends lost 1 base and 5 bases respectively, with 21 bases between them. Written as DNA, the CDR3 is TGTGCCAGCAGCTTGTCCCGGGGGACATCCCAGCCTTATGGCTACACCTTC. Its translation: CASSLSRGTSQPYGYTF.

This chain links TRBV6-5 with TRBJ1-3; no definite D call. In germline, CDR1 is MNHEY, CDR2 SVGAGI. Trimming left V 7 bases short and J 0 bases short, with 7 bases between. The length of the CDR3 is 13 residues. The DNA for the CDR3 is TGTGCCAGCACAAGATCCTCTGGAAACACCATATATTTT. Translation gives CASTRSSGNTIYF.

J is TRBJ1-1 and V is TRBV7-2; D unclear. The CDR3 spans 13 residues. V was pared by 5 bases and J by 4 bases, with 11 bases between. CDR1 SGHTA and CDR2 FQGNSA come from the germline V gene. CDR3 amino acids: CASSLAEATEAFF. The CDR3 DNA reads TGTGCCAGCAGCCTGGCCGAGGCCACTGAAGCTTTCTTT.

The sample holds one count of this clone. The rearrangement links TRBV4-2 to TRBJ1-2; no clear D. Trimming took 4 bases from V and 2 from J, leaving 11 bases between them. The CDR3 consists of 14 residues. Per germline, CDR1 LGHNA and CDR2 YNFKEQ. The DNA of the CDR3 is TGTGCCAGCAGCCCCATCGGAGGAAACTATGGCTACACCTTC. This encodes CASSPIGGNYGYTF.

The chain links TRBV10-1 to TRBJ1-2; no reliable D call. This CDR3 contains 12 residues. Germline loops: CDR1 WNHNN, CDR2 SYGVQD (reference sequence). V gave up 9 bases and J gave up 4 bases, with 12 bases separating them. CDR3 bases: TGCGCCAGAATGAGGACGGTCTATGGCTACACCTTC. It codes for CARMRTVYGYTF.

The V gene is TRBV11-3, the J gene TRBJ2-3, with D possibly being TRBD1 or TRBD2 (7 bases each). Trimming removed 1 base at V and 7 bases at J, with 15 bases between. This CDR3 has 15 amino acids. CDR1 is SGHNT, CDR2 YENEEA, per germline. The DNA of the CDR3 is TGTGCCAGCAGCTTAGGCCTTCAGGGGGGGAATACGCAGTATTTT. The encoded protein is CASSLGLQGGNTQYF. Variable domain in full (rest from reference TRBV11-3 and TRBJ2-3): EAGVVQSPRYKIIEKKQPVAFWCNPISGHNTLYWYLQNLGQGPELLIRYENEEAVDDSQLPKDRFSAERLKGVDSTLKIQPAELGDSAVYLCASSLGLQGGNTQYFGPGTRLTVL.

This chain joins TRBV9 and TRBJ1-6, with D perhaps matching TRBD1 (5 bases). The CDR3 runs to 17 residues. The germline gives CDR1 SGDLS, CDR2 YYNGEE. The V gene lost 0 bases and the J gene lost 7 bases, with 17 bases spanning the gap. CDR3 residues: CASSVATYGTPNSPLHF. The CDR3 DNA follows: TGTGCCAGCAGCGTAGCTACCTACGGGACCCCCAATTCACCCCTCCACTTT.

V and J are TRBV10-3 and TRBJ2-7, with D tentatively TRBD2 (5 bases). Germline V lookup: CDR1 ENHRY, CDR2 SYGVKD. CDR3 length: 13 amino acids. V lost 10 bases, J lost 0 bases, and 13 bases lay in between. The CDR3 nucleotides are TGTGCCACCGTTGAGGGTTACTCCTACGAGCAGTACTTC. It yields the protein CATVEGYSYEQYF.

The chain carries TRBV30 and TRBJ2-7; 8 positions agree with TRBD2. CDR1 and CDR2 (germline): GTSNPN, SVGIG (reference sequence). The J segment lost 6 bases and the V segment lost 0 bases, leaving 7 bases of the junction unmatched. There are 14 residues in the CDR3. CDR3 nucleotide sequence: TGTGCCTGGAGTGTCGGTGGGACTAGTCGCGAGCAGTACTTC. This sequence encodes CAWSVGGTSREQYF.

The chain carries TRBV13 and TRBJ1-1; TRBD1 matches at 11 bases. Germline CDR1 is PRHDT and CDR2 is FYEKMQ (reference sequence). With V trimmed by 4 bases and J by 4 bases, 5 bases remained unmatched. The CDR3 runs 15 residues. CDR3 loop: CASSSTDRGLTEAFF. The CDR3 DNA reads as TGTGCCAGCAGCTCGACGGACAGGGGGCTCACTGAAGCTTTCTTT.

The chain carries TRBV4-2 and TRBJ2-7; no reliable D call. Trimming stripped 0 bases from V and 6 bases from J, with 9 bases between. The CDR3 loop spans 13 amino acids. Per germline, CDR1 LGHNA and CDR2 YNFKEQ. The CDR3 reads CASSQDPLLEQYF. The CDR3 DNA sequence: TGTGCCAGCAGCCAAGATCCACTCCTCGAGCAGTACTTC.

This clone was counted between two and nine times. V usage is TRBV9 and J usage is TRBJ2-7, with 10 bases identical to TRBD1. CDR1 is SGDLS, CDR2 YYNGEE, per germline. The CDR3 is made up of 14 amino acids. Trimming at V came to 3 bases and at J to 3 bases, leaving 3 bases not matched to a gene. CDR3 DNA sequence: TGTGCCAGCAGCGCGGGACAGGGGCGCTACGAGCAGTACTTC. Protein product: CASSAGQGRYEQYF. The full variable domain, in which reference TRBV9 and TRBJ2-7 provide the parts outside the CDR3, is DSGVTQTPKHLITATGQRVTLRCSPRSGDLSVYWYQQSLDQGLQFLIQYYNGEERAKGNILERFSAQQFPDLHSELNLSSLELGDSALYFCASSAGQGRYEQYFGPGTRLTVT.

The chain combines TRBV10-3 with TRBJ2-5; perhaps TRBD2 as D (6 bases). Germline CDR1 is ENHRY and CDR2 is SYGVKD. This CDR3 has 14 residues. The germline V and J ends were trimmed by 7 bases and 0 bases, with 12 bases remaining between them. The CDR3 region is CAIMAGGDQETQYF. For the CDR3, the DNA is TGTGCCATCATGGCCGGGGGAGACCAAGAGACCCAGTACTTC.

The chain has TRBV7-2 and TRBJ1-2, with TRBD1 matching 7 bases. This CDR3 spans 13 amino acids. Germline V lookup: CDR1 SGHTA, CDR2 FQGNSA. V lost 5 bases, J lost 3 bases, and 3 bases stayed unmatched. The CDR3 loop is CASSGQADYGYTF. The CDR3, as DNA: TGTGCCAGCAGCGGACAGGCGGACTATGGCTACACCTTC.

The chain employs TRBV15 and TRBJ1-5; a weak D match, TRBD1 (5 bases). The CDR3 sequence is 16 residues long. Germline-derived CDR1 and CDR2 are LNHNV and YYDKDF (reference sequence). Trimming cost V 6 bases and J 2 bases, with 17 bases left between them. The CDR3 coding sequence is TGTGCCACCAGAAGGGGTTTATCTGGTGGCAATCAGCCCCAGCATTTT. Its protein is CATRRGLSGGNQPQHF.

The chain is built from TRBV7-2 and TRBJ2-1, with 13 nucleotides matching TRBD2. Germline assignment: CDR1 SGHTA and CDR2 FQGNSA. V trimming: 5 bases; J trimming: 8 bases; junction bases outside the gene matches: 6. The CDR3 extends over 15 amino acids. CDR3 sequence: CASSPTSGGAHEQFF. For the CDR3, the DNA is TGTGCCAGCAGCCCAACTAGCGGGGGGGCCCATGAGCAGTTCTTC.